The clone carrying this TCR beta chain was recorded many times. Its antigen remains unknown. The data were taken from a study of spatial heterogeneity in lung cancer. Background on the study: Sequences of the beta chain were consistently detected in greater numbers than alpha-chain sequences. General observations from the study: Ubiquitous expanded tumor TCRs showed up in blood more at resection than follow-up.

Unique molecular identifiers tagged every individual TCR cDNA molecule. A single record per CDR3 protein comes from TCRdb applying MiXCR to the 5' RACE reads. The sample has about 48,000 distinct CDR3 sequences; roughly 5% are singletons. Time point denoted: sample taken at primary tumor resection. Whole RNA from tumor, nontumor lung or frozen PBMC was sequenced unsorted. Samples were obtained from around 73 donors, all untreated early-stage non-small cell lung cancer patients. Germline assignment: CDR1 SGHRS and CDR2 YFSETQ. J was trimmed by 4 bases and V by 2 bases; bases with no gene match: 8. The CDR3 has 17 residues.

The sequence came from a male donor with early-stage non-small cell lung cancer. This chain links TRBV5-1 with TRBJ2-1; 11 bases are shared with TRBD2. The sequencing here drew on PBMCs, taken at surgery. The CDR3 sequence: CASSLTATSGSYNEQFF. In DNA form, the CDR3 reads TGCGCCAGCAGCTTAACCGCCACTAGCGGGAGTTACAATGAGCAGTTCTTC.